What follows is one T cell receptor (beta chain) and its context. At one end, the junction sequence differs from germline, possibly due to a read error. The CDR3 consists of 15 residues. Germline CDR1 and CDR2: MRHNA and SNTAGT. This sample was included in a study of CD4 and CD8 cells across lung adenocarcinoma regions. The patients had localized lung adenocarcinoma, a non-small cell subtype. TCRdb processed the PCR reads anew with MiXCR; each CDR3 protein has one entry. The repertoire has about 10,000 distinct CDR3 sequences, under 50% of them found once; the top ten carry 30% to 40%. The J gene is TRBJ2-3, the V gene TRBV6-4; D is perhaps TRBD2 (7 bases). The source is a male donor with lung adenocarcinoma. The CD4 and CD8 labels of this study may be unreliable. Sequenced: CD8+ T cells from the margin of a lung tumor. CDR3 coding DNA: TGTGCCAGGGGTGAAGGGGGGGGCGTAACAGAGACGCAGTATTTT. This translates into CARGEGGGVTETQYF.